This TCR beta chain stems from a study of blood T cell repertoires in COVID-19 (dated by TCRdb to 2018 to 2021). Study-level background: Samples covering the acute and convalescent phases of COVID-19 were provided by collaborators in the United States, Italy and Spain. The prospective study material was composed of cDNA or gDNA derived from T cells, B-cell-depleted T cells, or PBMCs. Subjects who had been exposed to COVID-19, were actively infected with it, or had recovered from it provided the deeply sampled blood TCRbeta repertoires that made up the dataset. The repertoires were made available in a free public database intended to serve as a resource for research on the immune response to SARS-CoV-2. The samples were drawn from two sources: the first 160 participants of the ongoing ImmuneRACE study, and 950 to 1,500 subjects contributed by 6 global collaborators. Sample metadata almost always included a de-identified subject ID, COVID-19 status, age in years and sex. Where available, HLA class I and class II types were obtained from metadata supplied by the sample provider rather than from assay-based typing. The paper's findings and limits, for the study overall: The amount of clinical and demographic metadata varied by source and participant and was provided uncurated.

Points on this clone: Its antigen is not yet known. No quality values exist for individual bases; no much larger clone is one base distant.

TCRbeta CDR3 regions were amplified from genomic DNA by means of the immunoSEQ Assay, a bias-controlled multiplex PCR. Per the source publication's procedure: The number of nucleated cells in each sample was estimated from the amplification of reference gene primers within the assay. Sequence reads were collapsed and filtered to measure the absolute abundance of every unique TCRbeta CDR3 rearrangement. For each sample, productive Simpson clonality was calculated as the square root of Simpson's diversity index across productive rearrangements. Sourced from immuneACCESS, this table was stored by TCRdb with only in-frame sequences that have V and J called. A share of the clones is absent; for the studies checked, an unresolved V gene accounts for under half, and the remainder has no known explanation. From that table come the V and J calls and clone size; the DNA was used to work out D and trimming. The sample records about 160,000 clones, 70% to 85% of which are singletons. The ten largest clones represent about a fifth of the sample.

Trimming leaves V shorter by 1 base and J shorter by 10 bases, with the junction holding 20 bases beyond the gene matches. CDR1 and CDR2 (MGHRA, YSYEKL) derive from the germline V gene. The CDR3 runs 20 residues from the cysteine to the phenylalanine. Kept here is only the CDR3 DNA, which spans 60 bases and is read in frame from base 1. The collaborating institutions used their own protocols to collect whole blood in K2EDTA tubes. Collaborator samples were shipped for TCRbeta analysis as frozen whole blood, isolated PBMCs, or DNA extracted from either sample type. The receptor was derived from a woman older than 75 with acute or convalescent COVID-19. The sequencing input was peripheral blood. The V and J genes are TRBV4-1 and TRBJ2-1; 12 central bases correspond to TRBD2. The CDR3 region reads CASSQGPGLAGRFRSKEQFF. The nucleotide sequence reads TGCGCCAGCAGCCAAGGGCCGGGACTAGCGGGTAGGTTTAGGTCAAAAGAGCAGTTCTTC.